This T cell receptor (beta chain) comes out of a study of beta chain features in type 1 diabetes (dated by TCRdb to 2016 to 2018). For the wider study: Mean age, gender distribution, total cell number and subset yield did not differ between patients and healthy donors. Naive and central memory subsets were obtained from all 28 donors, but regulatory and stem cell-like memory subsets were isolated from only 8 patients and about 8 healthy donors. Across all samples, around 99 million sorted cells were examined, and cell number per subset correlated strongly with RNA yield. In the study, TCRB repertoires of sorted circulating CD4+ T cell subsets from recently diagnosed type 1 diabetes patients were compared with those of matched healthy donors. Broad study findings and their caveats: Fewer insertions and more nucleotide deletions at VDJ recombination sites were observed in patients with type 1 diabetes, implying thymic rearrangement abnormalities. PCR may preferentially amplify shorter templates, but because patient and control samples were amplified and corrected together, any resulting skew would affect both groups equally. Naive, central memory and regulatory TCRB repertoires appeared to be more alike among patients than among healthy donors. Type 1 diabetes patients showed a moderate but significant shortening of TCRB CDR3 length in all four CD4+ subsets. Sequencing cDNA rather than genomic DNA could over-represent highly expressing activated cells, although activation and CD3 levels did not differ between groups. Only small numbers of individuals were included in the HLA sub-analyses, which left unresolved whether HLA type had any influence on TCRB rearrangement.

A single peripheral blood draw of approximately 0.11 L on average was collected from each donor into heparinised tubes. Using a panel that included CD45RO, CCR7, CD25, CD127, CD95 and CD27, naive, central memory, regulatory and stem cell-like memory CD4+ T cells were sorted on a BD FACSAria II. All sorted populations exceeded 98% purity. PBMCs were separated immediately by Lymphoprep density gradient centrifugation and were stained directly, without being cultured. So that batch effects would be minimized, each experiment stained and sorted samples in pairs, pairing one healthy donor with one patient. Per the germline V gene (reference sequence), LNHDA is the CDR1 and SQIVND is the CDR2. The CDR3 numbers 17 residues from cysteine through phenylalanine. The DNA shown is the 51-base CDR3, in frame from base 1. V is trimmed back by 5 bases and J by 1 base, and the junction contains 10 bases that no gene match accounts for.

Concerning this clone: This clone's antigen is unknown. Base qualities are not recorded, but no much larger clone differs from it by a single base.

The High Capacity cDNA Reverse Transcription Kit was used to reverse transcribe all of the isolated RNA, meaning that expressed TCRB transcripts were what got sequenced. Naive, central memory and regulatory T cell samples underwent deep immunoSEQ sequencing, averaging around 3.7 million total reads per sample. After sorted cells were lysed in RLT buffer, RNA was extracted with DNase-treated RNeasy Micro or Mini kits, with the choice depending on cell number. To prevent cross-contamination, every cell subset was processed on its own, while patient and healthy donor samples were processed together. The immunoSEQ multiplex PCR was used to amplify TCRB sequences from cDNA, yielding 87-bp fragments that span the CDR3 region. Sequencing of the amplicons was done on the Illumina HiSeq platform. Per the original workflow: PCR bias was corrected computationally using synthetic template baselines, and reads within Hamming distance 2 were collapsed, with unmergeable singletons discarded. By aligning reads against IMGT, V, D and J genes, CDR3 length, and insertions or deletions at six rearrangement sites were assigned. Within each subset, clonotype counts were normalized to sorted cell number, after which true diversity and Gini coefficients were computed with the tcR R package. Repertoire sharing was quantified using the overlap coefficient calculated on TCRB nucleotide sequences. As a proxy for the pre-selection repertoire, out-of-frame TCRB sequences from naive cells were analyzed. TCRdb stores this immuneACCESS table with in-frame sequences only. Part of the clones is absent; in the studies checked, under half of the shortfall reflects unresolved V genes, and no reason is known for the rest. Clone size and V and J calls were adopted from that table, with D and trimming inferred from the DNA. Across this sample there are hundreds of thousands of clones, with roughly a sixth seen only once. The ten largest clones add up to roughly 0.098% of the sample.

The chain is encoded by TRBV19 joined to TRBJ2-2, and 7 junction bases match TRBD1. Material: naive CD4+ T cells from blood. The label giving this sample's cell subset or site can be read as: true naive CD4+ T cells. This clonotype was obtained from a man between 18 and 35 years old in good health. The nucleotide sequence reads TGTGCCAGTAGTTTTTCGTCGACAGGGCGGAACACCGGGGAGCTGTTTTTT. Translation gives CASSFSSTGRNTGELFF.